The sequence of this TCR beta chain was determined in a study of cytotoxic CD8 clonotypes in ibrutinib-treated CLL. In the study overall: 11 relapsed/refractory, some 16 treatment-naive; 17 IGHV unmutated.

A word on this clone: Its antigen is unknown.

The CDR3 is 15 residues long. Germline assignment: CDR1 SGDLS and CDR2 YYNGEE. The trim removed 3 bases at V and 8 bases at J, leaving 10 bases unmatched. Deep sequencing aimed at 1 in 200,000 to 1 in 1 million T cells' resolution. Produced via immunoSEQ multiplex PCR; TCRdb's table is partial and in-frame only. The table records hundreds of thousands of clones, 67% of them present only once. The study, taken as a whole, reports: Treatment saw public clonotypes, which were uncommon, either contract or stay stable.

This specimen was PBMCs, taken after 36 months of ibrutinib treatment. The rearrangement joins TRBV9 to TRBJ1-2, with 10 nucleotides matching TRBD1. The clonotype was recovered from a human donor with chronic lymphocytic leukemia. The chain's CDR3 is CASSARTGGFDGYTF. The CDR3 region has the DNA TGTGCCAGCAGCGCTAGGACAGGGGGGTTTGACGGCTACACCTTC. The complete variable domain, with remaining parts taken from reference TRBV9 and TRBJ1-2, reads DSGVTQTPKHLITATGQRVTLRCSPRSGDLSVYWYQQSLDQGLQFLIQYYNGEERAKGNILERFSAQQFPDLHSELNLSSLELGDSALYFCASSARTGGFDGYTFGSGTRLTVV.